The clone carrying this T cell receptor (beta chain) was picked up many times. Its antigen is unidentified. Template-switching 5'RACE yielded the TCR cDNA; a universal primer site and UMIs were added in the process. MiXCR was run by TCRdb on the 5' RACE reads, yielding one entry per CDR3 protein. The profile shows 80,000 to 100,000 distinct CDR3 sequences, 5.8% of them singletons. Per the germline V gene, CDR1 is MGHRA and CDR2 is YSYEKL. With 4 bases removed from V and 3 bases from J, the gap between germline ends came to 16 bases. The CDR3 is 15 residues long. These data belong to a study of T cells after yellow fever vaccination. Overall study results and limits: CD4 and CD8 compartments shared a small share of clonotypes, likely from convergent recombination. Booster samples showed a return of most primary-vaccination clones (around 96% CD4, 88% CD8).

This clonotype originated in a man between 18 and 29 years old who received the YFV17D yellow fever vaccine. The V and J genes are TRBV4-1 and TRBJ2-7; D may be TRBD1 or TRBD2 (5 bases each). The source material was CD8+ T cells sorted from PBMCs, sampled 10 days after the yellow fever booster vaccination. Here the CDR3 DNA reads TGCGCCAGCAGCCGGGACCAAAACTTAGGCTACGAGCAGTACTTC. It yields the protein CASSRDQNLGYEQYF.